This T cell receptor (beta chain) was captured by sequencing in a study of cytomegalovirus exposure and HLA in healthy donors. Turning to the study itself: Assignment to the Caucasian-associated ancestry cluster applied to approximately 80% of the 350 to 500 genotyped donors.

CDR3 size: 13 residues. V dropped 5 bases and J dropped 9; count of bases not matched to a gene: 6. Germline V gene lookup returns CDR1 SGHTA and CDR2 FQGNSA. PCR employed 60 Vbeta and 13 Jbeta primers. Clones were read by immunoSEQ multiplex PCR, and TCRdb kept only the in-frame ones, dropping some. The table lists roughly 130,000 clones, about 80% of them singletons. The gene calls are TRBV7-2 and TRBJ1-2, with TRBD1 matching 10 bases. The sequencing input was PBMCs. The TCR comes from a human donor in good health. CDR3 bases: TGTGCCAGCAGCACCTGGACAGGGGGAAGCTACACCTTC. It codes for CASSTWTGGSYTF. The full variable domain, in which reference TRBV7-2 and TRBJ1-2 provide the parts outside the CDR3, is GAGVSQSPSNKVTEKGKDVELRCDPISGHTALYWYRQSLGQGLEFLIYFQGNSAPDKSGLPSDRFSAERTGGSVSTLTIQRTQQEDSAVYLCASSTWTGGSYTFGSGTRLTVV.